The T cell receptor (beta chain) described here comes from a study of blood T cell repertoires in COVID-19. Profiled with immunoSEQ multiplex PCR; TCRdb holds only in-frame clones, not every one. The data contain approximately 220,000 clones, roughly 86% of them singletons. This CDR3 spans 18 amino acids. Germline CDR1 is SGHVS and CDR2 is FQNEAQ. Deletions cut 0 bases from V and 3 bases from J, with 19 bases between. The clonotype was recovered from a man aged 55 to 70 with acute or convalescent COVID-19. This rearrangement joins TRBV7-8 to TRBJ2-3, with TRBD1 as a possible D gene (6 bases). Material for sequencing was peripheral blood. The CDR3: CASSLAFPGHRGTDTQYF. CDR3 coding DNA: TGTGCCAGCAGCTTAGCCTTCCCGGGACACCGAGGGACAGATACGCAGTATTTT.